This T cell receptor beta chain was identified during a study of OX40 agonist ivuxolimab in advanced cancers. The CDR3 length is 15 residues. Germline CDR1 reads SGHAT; CDR2 reads FQNNGV. Trimming stripped 2 bases from V and 0 bases from J, with 9 bases between. TCRdb keeps only in-frame clones here, not all; method: immunoSEQ multiplex PCR. The data show 71,000 or so clones, 81% seen once. The material was CD4+ or CD8+ T cells sorted from blood, obtained in a trial of the OX40 agonist ivuxolimab. V and J are TRBV11-2 and TRBJ2-3; D not certain. The sequence came from an adult with an advanced solid tumor such as melanoma, head and neck, liver or kidney cancer. The CDR3 spells CASSLSAPSTDTQYF. In nucleotides, the CDR3 is TGTGCCAGCAGCTTAAGCGCCCCTAGCACAGATACGCAGTATTTT. Variable domain in full (rest from reference TRBV11-2 and TRBJ2-3): EAGVAQSPRYKIIEKRQSVAFWCNPISGHATLYWYQQILGQGPKLLIQFQNNGVVDDSQLPKDRFSAERLKGVDSTLKIQPAKLEDSAVYLCASSLSAPSTDTQYFGPGTRLTVL.